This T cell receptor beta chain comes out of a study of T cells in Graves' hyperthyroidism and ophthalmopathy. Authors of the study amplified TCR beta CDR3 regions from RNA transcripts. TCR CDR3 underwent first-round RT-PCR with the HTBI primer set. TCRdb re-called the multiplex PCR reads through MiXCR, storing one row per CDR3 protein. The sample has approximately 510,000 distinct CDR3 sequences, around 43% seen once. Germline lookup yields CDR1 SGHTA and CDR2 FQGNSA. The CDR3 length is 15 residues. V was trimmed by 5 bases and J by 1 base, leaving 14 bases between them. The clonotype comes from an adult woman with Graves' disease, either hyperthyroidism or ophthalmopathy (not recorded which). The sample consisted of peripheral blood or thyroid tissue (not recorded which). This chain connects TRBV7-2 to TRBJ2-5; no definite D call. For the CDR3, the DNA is TGTGCCAGCAGCCAAGTAAACAAATTCCAAGAGACCCAGTACTTC. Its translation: CASSQVNKFQETQYF.